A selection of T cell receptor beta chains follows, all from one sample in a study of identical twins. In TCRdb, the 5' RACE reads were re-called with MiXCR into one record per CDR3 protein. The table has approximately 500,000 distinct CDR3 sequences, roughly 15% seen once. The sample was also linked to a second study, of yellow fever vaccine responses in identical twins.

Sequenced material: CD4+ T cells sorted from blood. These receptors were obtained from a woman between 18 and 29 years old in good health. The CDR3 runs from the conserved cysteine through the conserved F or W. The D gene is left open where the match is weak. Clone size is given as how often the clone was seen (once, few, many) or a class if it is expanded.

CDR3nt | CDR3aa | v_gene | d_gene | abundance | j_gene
TGCGCCAGCAGCTTTACCGGGACAGGACAAGAGACCCAGTACTTC | CASSFTGTGQETQYF | TRBV5-1 | TRBD1 | few | TRBJ2-5
TGTGCCAGCAGTACCAGGGGGGGAACCGGGGAGCTGTTTTTT | CASSTRGGTGELFF | TRBV28 | . | few | TRBJ2-2
TGTGCCAGCAGTGAAAATTCACCCCTCCACTTT | CASSENSPLHF | TRBV2 | . | many | TRBJ1-6
TGCGCCAGCAGCGGGATTGCCGGACACTCTGAACTGGACGCTGAAGCTTTCTTT | CASSGIAGHSELDAEAFF | TRBV5-1 | . | many | TRBJ1-1
TGTGCCAGCAGTGAAGTACTAGCGGGGTCCTACAATGAGCAGTTCTTC | CASSEVLAGSYNEQFF | TRBV2 | TRBD2 | few | TRBJ2-1
TGCGCCAGCAGCTTAGCCACAGATACGCAGTATTTT | CASSLATDTQYF | TRBV5-1 | . | many | TRBJ2-3
TGTGCCAGTCATACCGGGGGGGTTCTTGTCACCGGGGAGCTGTTTTTT | CASHTGGVLVTGELFF | TRBV19 | TRBD2 | few | TRBJ2-2
TGCAGCCCCCTAGCGGACAACACAGATACGCAGTATTTT | CSPLADNTDTQYF | TRBV20-1 | TRBD2 | many | TRBJ2-3
TGTGCCAGCAGTTTAGCCCAGGGCTTATACAATGAGCAGTTCTTC | CASSLAQGLYNEQFF | TRBV12-3/TRBV12-4 | . | many | TRBJ2-1
TGTGCCAGCACCAACGACGGCACCGGGGAGCTGTTTTTT | CASTNDGTGELFF | TRBV6-6 | . | few | TRBJ2-2